These T cell receptor beta chains were read from a single sample in a study of OX40 agonist ivuxolimab in advanced cancers. Assay used: immunoSEQ multiplex PCR; TCRdb lists only in-frame clones, some missing. The sample contains tens of thousands of clones, more than 65% of which appear only once. Source: CD4+ or CD8+ T cells sorted from blood, taken in a trial of the OX40 agonist ivuxolimab. The source is an adult with an advanced solid tumor such as melanoma, head and neck, liver or kidney cancer. CDR3s include the opening cysteine and the closing phenylalanine or tryptophan. A D gene is named only where the DNA matches it firmly. Only part of the rows carry a size: once, few, many, or a class if the clone is expanded.

cdr3_nt: TGCGCCAGCAGCCCGACCCTTACCATAGGCTACGAGCAGTACTTC
cdr3_aa: CASSPTLTIGYEQYF
v_call: TRBV5-1
clone_size: NA
d_call: NA
j_call: TRBJ2-7

cdr3_nt: TGTGCCATCAGCGGGACTACATACAATGAGCAGTTCTTC
cdr3_aa: CAISGTTYNEQFF
v_call: TRBV10-3
clone_size: few
d_call: TRBD2
j_call: TRBJ2-1

cdr3_nt: TGTGCCAGCAGTGTTTTCGCCGGGGAGCTGTTTTTT
cdr3_aa: CASSVFAGELFF
v_call: TRBV6-5
clone_size: NA
d_call: NA
j_call: TRBJ2-2

cdr3_nt: TGTGCCAGCAGCCGAACCAGCGGGGTCGGAACAGATACGCAGTATTTT
cdr3_aa: CASSRTSGVGTDTQYF
v_call: TRBV7-3
clone_size: NA
d_call: TRBD2
j_call: TRBJ2-3

cdr3_nt: TGTGCCAGTGCCGGGACAGGGGCGGATACGCAGTATTTT
cdr3_aa: CASAGTGADTQYF
v_call: TRBV2
clone_size: NA
d_call: TRBD1
j_call: TRBJ2-3

cdr3_nt: TGTGCCACCAGCGGAGGCCGGGACAGGGGATCAGAGACCCAGTACTTC
cdr3_aa: CATSGGRDRGSETQYF
v_call: TRBV15
clone_size: NA
d_call: TRBD1
j_call: TRBJ2-5

cdr3_nt: TGTGCCAGTAGTATAAATCAAAACACTGAAGCTTTCTTT
cdr3_aa: CASSINQNTEAFF
v_call: TRBV19
clone_size: NA
d_call: NA
j_call: TRBJ1-1

cdr3_nt: TGTGCCAGCAGCCAAGACAACGGGGGGGGAAATAATGAGCAGTTCTTC
cdr3_aa: CASSQDNGGGNNEQFF
v_call: TRBV4-2
clone_size: once
d_call: TRBD2
j_call: TRBJ2-1

cdr3_nt: TGTGCCAGCAGCCAAAGTGTGGTTCGAAGAACTAATGAAAAACTGTTTTTT
cdr3_aa: CASSQSVVRRTNEKLFF
v_call: TRBV7-8
clone_size: NA
d_call: NA
j_call: TRBJ1-4

cdr3_nt: TGCGCCAGCAGTCAAAAAGGAGCGGAGGGAGTCACAGATACGCAGTATTTT
cdr3_aa: CASSQKGAEGVTDTQYF
v_call: TRBV23-1
clone_size: NA
d_call: NA
j_call: TRBJ2-3

cdr3_nt: TGTGCCAGCATTACAGGACGGACTAACACTGAAGCTTTCTTT
cdr3_aa: CASITGRTNTEAFF
v_call: TRBV6-5
clone_size: NA
d_call: NA
j_call: TRBJ1-1

cdr3_nt: TGTGCCAGCAGGGGACAGGGTTCGAGCAATCAGCCCCAGCATTTT
cdr3_aa: CASRGQGSSNQPQHF
v_call: TRBV2
clone_size: NA
d_call: TRBD1
j_call: TRBJ1-5

cdr3_nt: TGTGCCTGGACCACCCACAGGGACACTGAAGCTTTCTTT
cdr3_aa: CAWTTHRDTEAFF
v_call: TRBV30
clone_size: few
d_call: NA
j_call: TRBJ1-1

cdr3_nt: TGTGCCAGCAGTGAAGGGGGCAGTTTCTCTGGAAACACCATATATTTT
cdr3_aa: CASSEGGSFSGNTIYF
v_call: TRBV25-1
clone_size: NA
d_call: NA
j_call: TRBJ1-3

cdr3_nt: TGTGCCAGCAGTTATTCTCTGGCCGGGGAGCTGTTTTTT
cdr3_aa: CASSYSLAGELFF
v_call: TRBV6-5
clone_size: NA
d_call: NA
j_call: TRBJ2-2

cdr3_nt: TGTGCCAGCACCCGGAGAAATCAGCCCCAGCATTTT
cdr3_aa: CASTRRNQPQHF
v_call: TRBV28
clone_size: NA
d_call: NA
j_call: TRBJ1-5

cdr3_nt: TGCGCCAGCAGTACACTCCGGACGCTGAACACTGAAGCTTTCTTT
cdr3_aa: CASSTLRTLNTEAFF
v_call: TRBV10-1
clone_size: few
d_call: NA
j_call: TRBJ1-1

cdr3_nt: TGTGCCAGCAGTTACGACCCCGGGACAGGGGTCAATGAGCAGTTCTTC
cdr3_aa: CASSYDPGTGVNEQFF
v_call: TRBV6-6
clone_size: NA
d_call: TRBD1
j_call: TRBJ2-1

cdr3_nt: TGCGCCAGCAGTGCAGCGCCATCCTACGAGCAGTACTTC
cdr3_aa: CASSAAPSYEQYF
v_call: TRBV10-2
clone_size: NA
d_call: NA
j_call: TRBJ2-7

cdr3_nt: TGTGCCACCTCCAGTCCAGGGCAAGAGACCCAGTACTTC
cdr3_aa: CATSSPGQETQYF
v_call: TRBV15
clone_size: NA
d_call: NA
j_call: TRBJ2-5

cdr3_nt: TGTGCCAGCAGCGTAGAGGCGGATCTCATCCCGAACACTGAAGCTTTCTTT
cdr3_aa: CASSVEADLIPNTEAFF
v_call: TRBV13
clone_size: NA
d_call: NA
j_call: TRBJ1-1

cdr3_nt: TGTGCCAGCAGCTTAGGTCAAGGGTTCGAGACCCAGTACTTC
cdr3_aa: CASSLGQGFETQYF
v_call: TRBV7-8
clone_size: NA
d_call: NA
j_call: TRBJ2-5

cdr3_nt: TGTGCCAGCAGCGCGCCGGGACAGGGCTCAGTTTCTAACTATGGCTACACCTTC
cdr3_aa: CASSAPGQGSVSNYGYTF
v_call: TRBV7-9
clone_size: NA
d_call: TRBD1
j_call: TRBJ1-2

cdr3_nt: TGTGCCAGCAGTTTCGTAGCGGGAGGAGCCTACGAGCAGTACTTC
cdr3_aa: CASSFVAGGAYEQYF
v_call: TRBV28
clone_size: NA
d_call: TRBD2
j_call: TRBJ2-7